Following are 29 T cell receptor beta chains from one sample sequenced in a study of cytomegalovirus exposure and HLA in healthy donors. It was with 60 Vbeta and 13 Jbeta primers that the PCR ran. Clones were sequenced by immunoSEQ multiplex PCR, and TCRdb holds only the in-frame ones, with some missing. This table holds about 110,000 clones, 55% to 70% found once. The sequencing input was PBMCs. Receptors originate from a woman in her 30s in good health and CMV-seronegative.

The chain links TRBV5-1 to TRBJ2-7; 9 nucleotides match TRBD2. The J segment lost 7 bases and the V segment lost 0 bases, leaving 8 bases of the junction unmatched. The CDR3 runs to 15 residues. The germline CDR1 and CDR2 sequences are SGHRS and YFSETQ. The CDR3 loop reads CASSLGAGGLGEQYF. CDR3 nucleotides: TGCGCCAGCAGCTTGGGCGCGGGAGGGCTGGGGGAGCAGTACTTC.

The CDR3 nucleotides read TGTGCCAGCAGCCACACTAATAGCAATCAGCCCCAGCATTTT. This gives the protein CASSHTNSNQPQHF. The chain links TRBV7-8 to TRBJ1-5; D is uncertain. Germline CDR1 reads SGHVS; CDR2 reads FQNEAQ. This CDR3 spans 14 amino acids. The V gene lost 5 bases and the J gene lost 0 bases, with 8 bases spanning the gap.

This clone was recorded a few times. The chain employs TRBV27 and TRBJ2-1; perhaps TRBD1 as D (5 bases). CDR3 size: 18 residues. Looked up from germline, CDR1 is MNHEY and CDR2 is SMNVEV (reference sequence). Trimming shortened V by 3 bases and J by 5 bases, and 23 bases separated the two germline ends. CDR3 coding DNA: TGTGCCAGCAGTTTCTTCCCCGTCCGATCAAAACAGGACAATGAGCAGTTCTTC. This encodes CASSFFPVRSKQDNEQFF.

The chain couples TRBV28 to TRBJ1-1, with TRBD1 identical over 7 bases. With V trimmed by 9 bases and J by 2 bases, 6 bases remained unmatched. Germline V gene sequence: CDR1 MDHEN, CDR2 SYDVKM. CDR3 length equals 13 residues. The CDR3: CASRTGFNTEAFF. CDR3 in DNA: TGTGCCAGTAGGACAGGCTTTAACACTGAAGCTTTCTTT.

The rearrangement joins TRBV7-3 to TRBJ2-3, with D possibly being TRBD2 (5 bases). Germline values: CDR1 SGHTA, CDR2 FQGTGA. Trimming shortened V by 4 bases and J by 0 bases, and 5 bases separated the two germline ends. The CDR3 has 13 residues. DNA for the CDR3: TGTGCCAGCAGCTCTAGCAGCACAGATACGCAGTATTTT. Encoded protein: CASSSSSTDTQYF. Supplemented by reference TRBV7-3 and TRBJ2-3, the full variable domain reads GAGVSQTPSNKVTEKGKYVELRCDPISGHTALYWYRQSLGQGPEFLIYFQGTGAADDSGLPNDRFFAVRPEGSVSTLKIQRTERGDSAVYLCASSSSSTDTQYFGPGTRLTVL.

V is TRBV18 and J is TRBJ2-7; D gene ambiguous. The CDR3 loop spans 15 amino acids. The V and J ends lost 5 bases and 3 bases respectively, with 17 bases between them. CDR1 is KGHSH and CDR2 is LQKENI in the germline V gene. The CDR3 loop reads CASSVGSQTNYEQYF. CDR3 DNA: TGTGCCAGCTCAGTAGGTAGCCAAACCAACTACGAGCAGTACTTC.

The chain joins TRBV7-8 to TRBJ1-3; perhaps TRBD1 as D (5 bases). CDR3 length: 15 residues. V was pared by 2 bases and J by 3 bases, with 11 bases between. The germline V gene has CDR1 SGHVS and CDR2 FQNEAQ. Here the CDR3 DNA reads TGTGCCAGCAGCTTACGGGGGGACGATGGAAACACCATATATTTT. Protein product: CASSLRGDDGNTIYF.

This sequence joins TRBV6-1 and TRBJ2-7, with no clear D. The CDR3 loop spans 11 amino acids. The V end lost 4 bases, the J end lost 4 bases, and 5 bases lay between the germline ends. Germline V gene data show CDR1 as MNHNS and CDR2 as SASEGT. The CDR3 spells CASSAGYEQYF. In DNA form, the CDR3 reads TGTGCCAGCAGTGCCGGTTACGAGCAGTACTTC.

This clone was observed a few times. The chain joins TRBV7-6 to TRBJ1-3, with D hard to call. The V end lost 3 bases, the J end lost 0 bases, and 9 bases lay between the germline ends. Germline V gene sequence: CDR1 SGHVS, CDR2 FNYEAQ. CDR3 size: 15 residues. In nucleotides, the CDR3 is TGTGCCAGCAGCTTGGAGCGGAACTCTGGAAACACCATATATTTT. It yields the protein CASSLERNSGNTIYF.

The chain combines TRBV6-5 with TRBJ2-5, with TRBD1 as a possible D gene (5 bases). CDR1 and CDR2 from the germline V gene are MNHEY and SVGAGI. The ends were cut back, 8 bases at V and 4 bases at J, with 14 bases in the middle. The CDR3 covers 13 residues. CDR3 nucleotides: TGTGCCAGCGGTTGGGGCCTAGGAGAGACCCAGTACTTC. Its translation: CASGWGLGETQYF.

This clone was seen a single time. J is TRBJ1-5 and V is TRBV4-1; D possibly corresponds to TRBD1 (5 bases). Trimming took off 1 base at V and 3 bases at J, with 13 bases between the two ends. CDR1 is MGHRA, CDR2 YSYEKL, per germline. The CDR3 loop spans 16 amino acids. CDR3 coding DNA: TGCGCCAGCAGCCAAGGTCCTACAGGTTACAATCAGCCCCAGCATTTT. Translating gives CASSQGPTGYNQPQHF.

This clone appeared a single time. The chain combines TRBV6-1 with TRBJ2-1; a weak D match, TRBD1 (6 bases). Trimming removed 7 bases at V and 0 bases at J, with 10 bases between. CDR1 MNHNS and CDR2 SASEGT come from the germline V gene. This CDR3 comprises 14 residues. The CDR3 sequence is CASNKQGSYNEQFF. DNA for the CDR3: TGTGCCAGCAACAAACAGGGCTCCTACAATGAGCAGTTCTTC.

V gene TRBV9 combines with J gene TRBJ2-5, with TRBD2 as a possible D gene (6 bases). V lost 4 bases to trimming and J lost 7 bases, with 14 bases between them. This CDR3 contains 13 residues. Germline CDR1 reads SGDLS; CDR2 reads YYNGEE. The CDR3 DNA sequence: TGTGCCAGCAGCCTTAGCGGCGAAGGGACCCAGTACTTC. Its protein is CASSLSGEGTQYF.

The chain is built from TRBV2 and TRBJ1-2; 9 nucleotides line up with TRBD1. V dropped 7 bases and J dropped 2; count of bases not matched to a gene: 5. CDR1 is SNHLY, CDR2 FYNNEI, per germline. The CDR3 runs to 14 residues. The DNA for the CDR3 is TGTGCCAGCACCAGGGACAGGGTGAACTATGGCTACACCTTC. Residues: CASTRDRVNYGYTF.

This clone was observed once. The CDR3 reads CASSAGTGGGTEAFF. CDR3 bases: TGTGCCAGCTCGGCCGGGACAGGGGGCGGCACTGAAGCTTTCTTT. The chain links TRBV18 to TRBJ1-1; 12 positions match TRBD1. The CDR3 is 15 residues long. Trimming removed 6 bases from V and 4 bases from J; junction bases left unmatched: 6. CDR1 and CDR2 from the germline V gene are KGHSH and LQKENI.

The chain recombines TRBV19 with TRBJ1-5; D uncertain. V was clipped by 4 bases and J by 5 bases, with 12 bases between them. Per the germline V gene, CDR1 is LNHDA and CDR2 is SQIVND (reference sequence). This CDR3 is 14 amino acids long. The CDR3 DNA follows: TGTGCCAGTAGTAACGGGGAGCGGGATCAGCCCCAGCATTTT. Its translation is CASSNGERDQPQHF.

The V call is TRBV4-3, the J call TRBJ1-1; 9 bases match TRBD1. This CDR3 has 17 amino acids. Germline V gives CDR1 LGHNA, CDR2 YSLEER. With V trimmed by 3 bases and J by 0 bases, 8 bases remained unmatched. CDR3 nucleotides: TGCGCCAGCAGCCATGCCGGGACAGGGAACATGAACACTGAAGCTTTCTTT. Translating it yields CASSHAGTGNMNTEAFF.

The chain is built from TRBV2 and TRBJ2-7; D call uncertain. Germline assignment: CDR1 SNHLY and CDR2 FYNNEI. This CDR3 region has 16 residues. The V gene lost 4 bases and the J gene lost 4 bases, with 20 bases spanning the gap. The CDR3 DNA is TGTGCCAGCAGTGGCCCAACAGCCGTTACGTCTTACGAGCAGTACTTC. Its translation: CASSGPTAVTSYEQYF. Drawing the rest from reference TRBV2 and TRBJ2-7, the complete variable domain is EPEVTQTPSHQVTQMGQEVILRCVPISNHLYFYWYRQILGQKVEFLVSFYNNEISEKSEIFDDQFSVERPDGSNFTLKIRSTKLEDSAMYFCASSGPTAVTSYEQYFGPGTRLTVT.

CDR3 loop: CASSGGSRVTEAFF. CDR3 nucleotide sequence: TGTGCCAGCAGTGGAGGCAGTAGAGTCACTGAAGCTTTCTTT. The chain has TRBV2 and TRBJ1-1; D is unresolved. Between the trimmed V and J ends, which lost 4 bases and 4 bases, there was a span of 13 bases. CDR1 and CDR2 (germline): SNHLY, FYNNEI. CDR3 length: 14 amino acids. The full variable domain, completed using reference TRBV2 and TRBJ1-1, is EPEVTQTPSHQVTQMGQEVILRCVPISNHLYFYWYRQILGQKVEFLVSFYNNEISEKSEIFDDQFSVERPDGSNFTLKIRSTKLEDSAMYFCASSGGSRVTEAFFGQGTRLTVV.

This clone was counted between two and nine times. CDR3 DNA sequence: TGTGCCAGCAGCTTGGCTCTGTATGGCTACACCTTC. Its translation is CASSLALYGYTF. The chain uses TRBV5-6 and TRBJ1-2; D unresolved. The V and J ends lost 0 bases and 5 bases respectively, with 5 bases between them. Germline lookup yields CDR1 SGHDT and CDR2 YYEEEE. The CDR3 spans 12 residues.

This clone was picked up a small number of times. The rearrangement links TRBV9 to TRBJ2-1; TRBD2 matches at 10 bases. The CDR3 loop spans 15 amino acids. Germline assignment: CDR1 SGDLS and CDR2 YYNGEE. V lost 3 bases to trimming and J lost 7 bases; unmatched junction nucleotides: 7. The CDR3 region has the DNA TGTGCCAGCAGCGCCACGACTAGCGGGCGTAATGAGCAGTTCTTC. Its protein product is CASSATTSGRNEQFF. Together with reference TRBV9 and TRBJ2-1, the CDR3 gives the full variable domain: DSGVTQTPKHLITATGQRVTLRCSPRSGDLSVYWYQQSLDQGLQFLIQYYNGEERAKGNILERFSAQQFPDLHSELNLSSLELGDSALYFCASSATTSGRNEQFFGPGTRLTVL.

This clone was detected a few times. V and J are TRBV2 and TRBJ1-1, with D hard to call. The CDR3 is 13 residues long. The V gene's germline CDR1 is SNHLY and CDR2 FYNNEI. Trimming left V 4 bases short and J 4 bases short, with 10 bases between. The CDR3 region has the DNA TGTGCCAGCAGTGGACCAGGTGGCACTGAAGCTTTCTTT. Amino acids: CASSGPGGTEAFF. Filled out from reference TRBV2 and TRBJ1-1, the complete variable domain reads EPEVTQTPSHQVTQMGQEVILRCVPISNHLYFYWYRQILGQKVEFLVSFYNNEISEKSEIFDDQFSVERPDGSNFTLKIRSTKLEDSAMYFCASSGPGGTEAFFGQGTRLTVV.

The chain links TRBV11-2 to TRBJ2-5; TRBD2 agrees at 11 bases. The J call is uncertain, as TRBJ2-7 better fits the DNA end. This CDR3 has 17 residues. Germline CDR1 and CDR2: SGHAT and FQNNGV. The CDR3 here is CASSLDPSGRNSYEQYF. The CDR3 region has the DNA TGTGCCAGCAGCTTAGATCCTAGCGGGAGGAACTCCTACGAGCAGTACTTC.

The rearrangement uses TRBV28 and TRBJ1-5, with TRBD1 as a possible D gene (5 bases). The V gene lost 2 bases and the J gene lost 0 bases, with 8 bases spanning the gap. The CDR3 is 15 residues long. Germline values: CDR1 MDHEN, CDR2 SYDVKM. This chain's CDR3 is CASSLRDSSNQPQHF. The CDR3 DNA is TGTGCCAGCAGTTTAAGGGACTCTAGCAATCAGCCCCAGCATTTT. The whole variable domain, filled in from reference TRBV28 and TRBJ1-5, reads DVKVTQSSRYLVKRTGEKVFLECVQDMDHENMFWYRQDPGLGLRLIYFSYDVKMKEKGDIPEGYSVSREKKERFSLILESASTNQTSMYLCASSLRDSSNQPQHFGDGTRLSIL.

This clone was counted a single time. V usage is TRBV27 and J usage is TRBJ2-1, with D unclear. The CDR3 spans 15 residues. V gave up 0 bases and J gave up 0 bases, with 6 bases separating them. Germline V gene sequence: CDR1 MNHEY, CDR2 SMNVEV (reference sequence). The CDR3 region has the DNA TGTGCCAGCAGTTTATCTGTGAGCTCCTACAATGAGCAGTTCTTC. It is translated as CASSLSVSSYNEQFF.

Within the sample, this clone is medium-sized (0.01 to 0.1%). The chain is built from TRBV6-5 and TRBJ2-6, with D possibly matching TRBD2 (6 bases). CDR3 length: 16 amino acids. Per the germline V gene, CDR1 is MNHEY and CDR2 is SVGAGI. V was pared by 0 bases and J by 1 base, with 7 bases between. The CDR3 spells CASSYSEGSGANVLTF. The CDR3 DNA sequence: TGTGCCAGCAGTTACTCGGAGGGGTCTGGGGCCAACGTCCTGACTTTC.

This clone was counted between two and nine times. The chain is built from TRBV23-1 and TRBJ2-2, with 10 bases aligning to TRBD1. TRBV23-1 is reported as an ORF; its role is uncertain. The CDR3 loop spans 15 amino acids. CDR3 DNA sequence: TGCGCTGAGGAAACGGGACAGGGGAAGACCGGGGAGCTGTTTTTT. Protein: CAEETGQGKTGELFF.

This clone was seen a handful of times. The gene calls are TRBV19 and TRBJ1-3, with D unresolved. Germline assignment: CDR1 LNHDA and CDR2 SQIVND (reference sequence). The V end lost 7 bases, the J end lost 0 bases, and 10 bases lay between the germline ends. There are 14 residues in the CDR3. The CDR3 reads CASTLSTSGNTIYF. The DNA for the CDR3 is TGTGCCAGTACCCTCAGTACCTCTGGAAACACCATATATTTT.

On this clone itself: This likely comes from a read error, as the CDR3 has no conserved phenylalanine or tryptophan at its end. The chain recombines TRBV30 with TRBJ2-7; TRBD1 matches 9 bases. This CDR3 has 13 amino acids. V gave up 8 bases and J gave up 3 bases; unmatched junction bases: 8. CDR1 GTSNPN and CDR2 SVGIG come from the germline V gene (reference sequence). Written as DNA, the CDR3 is TGTGCCGGGACGACAGGGGGGTACTACGAGCAGTACTCC. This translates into CAGTTGGYYEQYS.